Each of the 5 T cell receptor beta chains below was sequenced from the same sample in a study of early T cells in non-severe SARS-CoV-2 infection (dated by TCRdb to the early 2020s). Libraries were built with 5' RACE. The sequencer listed for this sample is NextSeq 500. The public reads were reprocessed in TCRdb via fastp at Q25 and MiXCR, keeping in-frame beta chains. Rows are combined by CDR3 protein, so each entry shows the most common genes and DNA. Within this sample are 20,000 to 30,000 distinct CDR3 sequences, with more than 4% of them counted one time only. 15% to 19% of the sample is held by the ten biggest clonotypes. Specimen: whole blood. The receptors were gathered from an adult who was a healthcare worker with PCR-confirmed SARS-CoV-2 infection or an uninfected control (not recorded which).

This clonotype was counted many times. The rearrangement uses TRBV7-2 and TRBJ1-1; no firm D call. The CDR3 covers 15 residues. CDR1 and CDR2 from the germline V gene are SGHTA and FQGNSA. V lost 5 bases, J lost 5 bases, and 18 bases lay in between. CDR3 region: CASSPMLIGGTEAFF. DNA for the CDR3: TGTGCCAGCAGCCCCATGCTTATTGGTGGGACTGAAGCTTTCTTT.

This clonotype showed up many times. This rearrangement joins TRBV29-1 to TRBJ1-4; D not resolved. The CDR3 sequence is 13 residues long. The V gene's germline CDR1 is SQVTM and CDR2 ANQGSEA. Trimming shortened V by 3 bases and J by 4 bases, and 9 bases separated the two germline ends. The CDR3 bases are TGCAGCGTTGAGACCGACGATAATGAAAAACTGTTTTTT. Residues: CSVETDDNEKLFF.

The chain recombines TRBV7-2 with TRBJ2-1, with 7 positions matching TRBD2. Trimming removed 1 base from V and 7 bases from J; junction bases left unmatched: 1. Germline loops: CDR1 SGHTA, CDR2 FQGNSA. This CDR3 is built from 13 residues. The CDR3 nucleotides read TGTGCCAGCAGCTTAGTGGGAGGGAATGAGCAGTTCTTC. It yields the protein CASSLVGGNEQFF.

The table lists this clonotype with many counts. CDR3 sequence reads: CASSGRGLTYAGELFF. The CDR3 coding sequence is TGTGCCAGCAGCGGAAGGGGCCTCACGTACGCCGGGGAGCTGTTTTTT. The rearrangement joins TRBV25-1 to TRBJ2-2; weak D call: TRBD1 (5 bases). The germline gives CDR1 MGHDK, CDR2 SYGVNS. This CDR3 has 16 residues. Trimming took off 6 bases at V and 6 bases at J, with 20 bases between the two ends. Filled out from reference TRBV25-1 and TRBJ2-2, the complete variable domain reads EADIYQTPRYLVIGTGKKITLECSQTMGHDKMYWYQQDPGMELHLIHYSYGVNSTEKGDLSSESTVSRIRTEHFPLTLESARPSHTSQYLCASSGRGLTYAGELFFGEGSRLTVL.

The table lists this clonotype with many counts. The chain is built from TRBV11-2 and TRBJ2-1; D ambiguous. Trimming removed 4 bases from V and 11 bases from J, with 12 bases in between. In germline, CDR1 is SGHAT, CDR2 FQNNGV. This CDR3 contains 12 residues. The CDR3 protein is CASSYAKGQQFF. The CDR3 DNA is TGTGCCAGCAGCTACGCCAAGGGTCAGCAGTTCTTC.